This TCR beta chain was profiled in a study of blood T cell repertoires in COVID-19. Study-level information: Collection of acute and convalescent COVID-19 samples took place in the United States, Italy and Spain. PBMCs, B-cell-depleted T cells, or T cells provided the cDNA or gDNA that made up the material.

Original processing methods: From reference gene primer amplification, estimates of nucleated cell counts were derived. Only in-frame clones appear in the TCRdb table, and some are missing; sequencing was by immunoSEQ multiplex PCR. The D gene and trimming were derived from the DNA, and the V and J assignments and clone size from that table. The sample lists some 50,000 clones, roughly 84% occurring once. This clone was seen a few times. Germline CDR1 and CDR2: MGHRA and YSYEKL. The length of the CDR3 is 15 residues. The V and J ends lost 4 bases and 3 bases, in that order; junction bases with no gene match: 7.

This sequence was found in a man aged 50 or older with acute or convalescent COVID-19. The chain has TRBV4-1 and TRBJ2-7, with 9 bases fitting TRBD2. Sequencing input: peripheral blood. CDR3 loop: CASSPGSGSVYEQYF. DNA of the CDR3: TGCGCCAGCAGCCCTGGTAGCGGGAGCGTCTACGAGCAGTACTTC.